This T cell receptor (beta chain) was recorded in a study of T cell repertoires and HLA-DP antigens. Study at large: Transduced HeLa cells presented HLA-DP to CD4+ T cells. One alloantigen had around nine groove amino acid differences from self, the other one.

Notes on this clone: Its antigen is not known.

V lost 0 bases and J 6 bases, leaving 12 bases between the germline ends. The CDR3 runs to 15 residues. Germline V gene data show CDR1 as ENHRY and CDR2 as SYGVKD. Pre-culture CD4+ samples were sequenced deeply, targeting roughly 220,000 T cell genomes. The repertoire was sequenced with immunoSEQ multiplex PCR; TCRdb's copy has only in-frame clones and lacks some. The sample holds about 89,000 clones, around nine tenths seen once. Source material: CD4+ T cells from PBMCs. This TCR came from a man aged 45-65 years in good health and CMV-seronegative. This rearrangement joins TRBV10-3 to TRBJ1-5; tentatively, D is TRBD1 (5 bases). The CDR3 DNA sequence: TGTGCCATCAGTGAGTCAGGTCAGGGCCCTCAGCCCCAGCATTTT. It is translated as CAISESGQGPQPQHF.